These 21 T cell receptor beta chains share one sample of origin, sequenced in a study of control samples from healthy donors and cancer patients. Measured with immunoSEQ multiplex PCR; TCRdb has only the in-frame clones, and not every one. The sample lists about 130,000 clones, around 90% occurring once. Sequencing used blood. The receptors were gathered from a man between 18 and 35 years old in good health.

This rearrangement joins TRBV6-5 to TRBJ2-7, with 9 bases that match TRBD1. The CDR3 loop spans 14 amino acids. Losses at the gene ends were 7 bases for V and 5 bases for J; bases not matched to a gene: 9. Germline CDR1 reads MNHEY; CDR2 reads SVGAGI. The CDR3 loop is CASMRTGVYHEQYF. CDR3 nucleotides: TGTGCCAGCATGAGGACAGGGGTTTACCACGAGCAGTACTTC.

The chain couples TRBV4-1 to TRBJ1-1; D is unclear. There are 17 residues in the CDR3. Germline CDR1 is MGHRA and CDR2 is YSYEKL. V was pared by 4 bases and J by 6 bases, with 24 bases between. CDR3: CASSPGTRLGSRAEAFF. Written as DNA, the CDR3 is TGCGCCAGCAGCCCGGGAACCCGATTGGGAAGTAGAGCTGAAGCTTTCTTT.

The J gene is TRBJ2-2, the V gene TRBV6-5; no firm D call. CDR1 MNHEY and CDR2 SVGAGI come from the germline V gene. Trimming removed 0 bases at V and 8 bases at J, with 4 bases between. CDR3 length equals 12 residues. CDR3 in amino acids: CASSYSRGELFF. Here the CDR3 DNA reads TGTGCCAGCAGTTACTCAAGGGGGGAGCTGTTTTTT.

The rearrangement uses TRBV6-1 and TRBJ1-4; D perhaps matches TRBD1 (6 bases). The CDR3 runs 16 residues. Germline loops: CDR1 MNHNS, CDR2 SASEGT. V lost 1 base and J lost 7, with 16 bases in between. CDR3 loop: CASSEESGAGTEKLFF. DNA for the CDR3: TGTGCCAGCAGTGAAGAATCGGGGGCGGGGACTGAAAAACTGTTTTTT.

This clone was counted a single time. The J gene is TRBJ1-5, the V gene TRBV30; weak D call: TRBD1 (5 bases). V lost 4 bases and J 0 bases, leaving 13 bases between the germline ends. The CDR3 is 15 amino acids. Germline-derived CDR1 and CDR2 are GTSNPN and SVGIG (reference sequence). As DNA, the CDR3 is TGTGCCTGGACGAAAGCGGGGGGTAGCAATCAGCCCCAGCATTTT. Encoded protein: CAWTKAGGSNQPQHF. Full variable domain (outside the CDR3, taken from reference TRBV30 and TRBJ1-5): SQTIHQWPATLVQPVGSPLSLECTVEGTSNPNLYWYRQAAGRGLQLLFYSVGIGQISSEVPQNLSASRPQDRQFILSSKKLLLSDSGFYLCAWTKAGGSNQPQHFGDGTRLSIL.

In regard to this clone: Other DNA sequences in the same sample also yield this CDR3. DNA for the CDR3: TGTGCCAGCAGCCAGGGACTAGCGGGCTCCTACGAGCAGTACGTC. Protein: CASSQGLAGSYEQYV. The chain employs TRBV3-1 (or the pseudogene TRBV3-2) and TRBJ2-7; 12 bases are shared with TRBD2. CDR3 length: 15 residues. Per germline, CDR1 LGHDT and CDR2 YNNKEL (reference sequence). The V gene end was trimmed by 3 bases and the J gene end by 0 bases; junction bases not matched to a gene: 0.

This clone has a single count. The rearrangement uses TRBV14 and TRBJ1-4; 7 nucleotides line up with TRBD1. V trimming: 6 bases; J trimming: 4 bases; junction bases outside the gene matches: 11. The CDR3 has 16 amino acids. Germline V gives CDR1 SGHDN, CDR2 FVKESK. The CDR3 coding sequence is TGTGCCAGCAGTACCTCCGGGACAGCCTTTAATGAAAAACTGTTTTTT. Its translation: CASSTSGTAFNEKLFF.

The chain uses TRBV4-2 and TRBJ2-7; no definite D call. The CDR3 is 13 residues long. Trimming took 0 bases from V and 6 from J, leaving 9 bases between them. Germline V gives CDR1 LGHNA, CDR2 YNFKEQ. DNA for the CDR3: TGTGCCAGCAGCCAAGATCACCCCTCCGAGCAGTACTTC. This gives the protein CASSQDHPSEQYF.

CDR3: CASTSAGVSDTQYF. The CDR3 nucleotides read TGTGCCAGTACCTCGGCGGGAGTCTCAGATACGCAGTATTTT. The chain recombines TRBV19 with TRBJ2-3; TRBD2 matches at 7 bases. This CDR3 is 14 amino acids long. V dropped 7 bases and J dropped 4; count of bases not matched to a gene: 8. CDR1 is LNHDA, CDR2 SQIVND, per germline (reference sequence). Based on the CDR3 plus reference TRBV19 and TRBJ2-3, the full variable domain is DGGITQSPKYLFRKEGQNVTLSCEQNLNHDAMYWYRQDPGQGLRLIYYSQIVNDFQKGDIAEGYSVSREKKESFPLTVTSAQKNPTAFYLCASTSAGVSDTQYFGPGTRLTVL.

J is TRBJ2-3 and V is TRBV28, with D possibly matching TRBD2 (6 bases). CDR1 is MDHEN, CDR2 SYDVKM, per germline. V was pared by 7 bases and J by 0 bases, with 23 bases between. The CDR3 is 18 amino acids. This chain's CDR3 is CASTGVWGVEGSTDTQYF. CDR3 nucleotides: TGTGCCAGCACGGGGGTTTGGGGAGTGGAGGGCAGCACAGATACGCAGTATTTT.

This rearrangement joins TRBV5-4 to TRBJ2-1; D not certain. The V gene lost 6 bases and the J gene lost 8 bases, with 9 bases spanning the gap. The V gene's germline CDR1 is SGHNT and CDR2 YYREEE (reference sequence). The CDR3 runs 11 residues. CDR3 in amino acids: CASTDRDEQFF. CDR3 coding DNA: TGTGCCAGCACGGACCGGGATGAGCAGTTCTTC.

This chain connects TRBV6-2 or TRBV6-3 to TRBJ1-6; 7 bases map to TRBD1. Germline V CDR1 and CDR2: MNHEY, SVGEGT. The CDR3 totals 15 residues. The junction had 8 bases not matched to a gene; V was cut back by 5 bases and J by 7 bases. The DNA of the CDR3 is TGTGCCAGCAGTCTTCCGGGACAGCTAAATTCACCCCTCCACTTT. Amino acids: CASSLPGQLNSPLHF.

The chain employs TRBV19 and TRBJ1-1, with D unclear. Germline V gene data show CDR1 as LNHDA and CDR2 as SQIVND (reference sequence). The CDR3 is made up of 14 amino acids. V was pared by 3 bases and J by 0 bases, with 8 bases between. The CDR3 loop reads CASSMPRMNTEAFF. The CDR3 region has the DNA TGTGCCAGTAGTATGCCAAGAATGAACACTGAAGCTTTCTTT.

This clone was seen only once. The CDR3 spells CASSPRVVTGGEYYGYTF. The CDR3 nucleotides read TGTGCCAGCAGCCCCCGGGTCGTAACCGGGGGCGAATACTATGGCTACACCTTC. The chain combines TRBV9 with TRBJ1-2, with a weak D call TRBD1 (6 bases). From germline, CDR1 is SGDLS and CDR2 YYNGEE. Trimming took 4 bases from V and 3 from J, leaving 25 bases between them. The CDR3 consists of 18 residues.

The chain carries TRBV5-8 and TRBJ2-1; the D gene is possibly TRBD2 (6 bases). This CDR3 contains 11 residues. CDR1 and CDR2 from the germline V gene are SGHTS and YDEGEE. V was shortened by 2 bases and J by 13 bases, with 10 bases between the two germline ends. The CDR3 protein is CASSFGSPQFF. In DNA, the CDR3 is TGTGCCAGCAGCTTCGGGAGCCCCCAGTTCTTC.

The chain recombines TRBV19 with TRBJ2-3, with 13 bases fitting TRBD2. This CDR3 is 17 amino acids long. Germline V gene data show CDR1 as LNHDA and CDR2 as SQIVND (reference sequence). Trimming cost V 1 base and J 1 base; bases outside gene matches: 2. In nucleotides, the CDR3 is TGTGCCAGTAGTATAGGGACTAGCGGGGGCCGCACAGATACGCAGTATTTT. It translates to CASSIGTSGGRTDTQYF.

V is TRBV24-1 and J is TRBJ2-3, with TRBD2 identical over 7 bases. The length of the CDR3 is 13 residues. CDR1 is KGHDR, CDR2 SFDVKD, per germline. The V segment lost 3 bases and the J segment 7 bases; nucleotides outside the gene matches: 3. The CDR3 DNA follows: TGTGCCACCAGTGATCTGGGGACTAATACGCAGTATTTT. This gives the protein CATSDLGTNTQYF.

The V and J genes are TRBV5-6 and TRBJ2-1; D possibly uses TRBD1 or TRBD2 (5 bases each). The CDR3 has 14 amino acids. Trimming pared 4 bases from V and 11 bases from J, leaving 19 bases between. Germline V gene sequence: CDR1 SGHDT, CDR2 YYEEEE. Written as DNA, the CDR3 is TGTGCCAGCAGCCACGCAGGTGAGGGGCCGCAGCAGTTCTTC. Its protein product is CASSHAGEGPQQFF.

The genes are TRBV6-5 and TRBJ2-7; D call uncertain. The germline V and J ends were trimmed by 7 bases and 3 bases, with 13 bases remaining between them. The CDR3 totals 13 residues. From germline, CDR1 is MNHEY and CDR2 SVGAGI. The CDR3 sequence is CASNPGRSYEQYF. In DNA form, the CDR3 reads TGTGCCAGCAACCCAGGCAGGAGCTACGAGCAGTACTTC.

This chain joins TRBV4-3 and TRBJ2-3; D remains ambiguous. Germline values: CDR1 LGHNA, CDR2 YSLEER. This CDR3 comprises 12 residues. The V end lost 2 bases, the J end lost 6 bases, and 6 bases lay between the germline ends. In nucleotides, the CDR3 is TGCGCCAGCAGCCAACCTGGGGATACGCAGTATTTT. Residues: CASSQPGDTQYF.

The chain joins TRBV6-5 to TRBJ2-3, with D perhaps matching TRBD1 (7 bases). This CDR3 contains 14 residues. Looked up from germline, CDR1 is MNHEY and CDR2 is SVGAGI. V shed 10 bases and J shed 1 base, with 15 bases lying between them. The CDR3 loop is CATWRGPRTDTQYF. In DNA, the CDR3 is TGTGCCACTTGGAGGGGGCCTCGCACAGATACGCAGTATTTT.